This T cell receptor beta chain is from a study of TIL therapy for anti-PD-1-resistant metastatic lung cancer. V shed 4 bases, J shed 8 bases, and the junction held 11 bases outside the gene matches. CDR3 length: 15 amino acids. Germline CDR1 SGHNT, CDR2 YYREEE (reference sequence). This was the immunoSEQ v3 assay. Assay: immunoSEQ multiplex PCR; the TCRdb copy retains only in-frame clones and omits some. This table holds approximately 22,000 clones, 70% to 80% found once. The time point: pre-treatment sample, taken before nivolumab and TIL therapy. Specimen: blood, collected at baseline. The chain recombines TRBV5-4 with TRBJ2-4, with TRBD2 identical over 8 bases. This clonotype was obtained from a person between 30 and 79 years old with non-small cell lung cancer. CDR3 DNA sequence: TGTGCCAGCAGCCCCCAGGCCAGCGGGAGTGACATTCAGTACTTC. It specifies CASSPQASGSDIQYF. The variable domain in full, with the rest retrieved from reference TRBV5-4 and TRBJ2-4, is ETGVTQSPTHLIKTRGQQVTLRCSSQSGHNTVSWYQQALGQGPQFIFQYYREEENGRGNFPPRFSGLQFPNYSSELNVNALELDDSALYLCASSPQASGSDIQYFGAGTRLSVL.